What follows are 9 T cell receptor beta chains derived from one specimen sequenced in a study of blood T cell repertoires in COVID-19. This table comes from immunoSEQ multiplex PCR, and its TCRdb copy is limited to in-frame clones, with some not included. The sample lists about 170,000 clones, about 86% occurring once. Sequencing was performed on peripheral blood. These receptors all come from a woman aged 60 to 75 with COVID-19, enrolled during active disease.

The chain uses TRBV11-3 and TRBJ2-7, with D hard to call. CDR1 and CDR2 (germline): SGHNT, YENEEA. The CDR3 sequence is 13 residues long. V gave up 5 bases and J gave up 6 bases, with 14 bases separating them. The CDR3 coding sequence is TGTGCCAGCAGCGCCCGGCCTGCGGCCGAGCAGTACTTC. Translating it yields CASSARPAAEQYF.

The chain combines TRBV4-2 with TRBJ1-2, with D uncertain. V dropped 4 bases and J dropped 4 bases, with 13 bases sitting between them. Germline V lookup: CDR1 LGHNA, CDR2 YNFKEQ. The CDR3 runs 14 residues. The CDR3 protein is CASSPLEEGYGYTF. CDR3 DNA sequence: TGTGCCAGCAGCCCCCTTGAAGAGGGCTATGGCTACACCTTC.

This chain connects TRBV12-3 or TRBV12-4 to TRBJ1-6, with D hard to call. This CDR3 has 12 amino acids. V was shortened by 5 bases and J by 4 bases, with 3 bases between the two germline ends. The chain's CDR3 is CASSIYNSPLHF. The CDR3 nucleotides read TGTGCCAGCAGTATATATAATTCACCCCTCCACTTT.

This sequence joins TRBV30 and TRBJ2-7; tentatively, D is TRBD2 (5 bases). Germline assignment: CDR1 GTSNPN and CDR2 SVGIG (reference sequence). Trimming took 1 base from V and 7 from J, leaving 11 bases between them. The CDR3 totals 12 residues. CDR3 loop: CAWSATLEEQYF. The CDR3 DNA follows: TGTGCCTGGAGTGCTACACTAGAGGAGCAGTACTTC.

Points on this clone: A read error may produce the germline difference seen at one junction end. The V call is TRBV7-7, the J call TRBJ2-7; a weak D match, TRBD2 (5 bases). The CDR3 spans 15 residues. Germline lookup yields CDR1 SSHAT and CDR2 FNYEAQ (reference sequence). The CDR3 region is CASSLAAGGSYEQYF. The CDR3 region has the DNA TGTGCTAGCAGCTTAGCCGCGGGTGGCTCCTACGAGCAGTACTTC.

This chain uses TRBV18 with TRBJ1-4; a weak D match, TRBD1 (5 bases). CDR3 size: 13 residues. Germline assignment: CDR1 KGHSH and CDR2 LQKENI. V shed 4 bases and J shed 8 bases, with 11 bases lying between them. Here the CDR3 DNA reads TGTGCCAGCTCACGAGCCCCAGGGGAAAAACTGTTTTTT. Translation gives CASSRAPGEKLFF.

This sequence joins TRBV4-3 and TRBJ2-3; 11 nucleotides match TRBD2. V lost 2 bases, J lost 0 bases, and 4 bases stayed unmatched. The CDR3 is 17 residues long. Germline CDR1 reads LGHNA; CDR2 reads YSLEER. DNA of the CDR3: TGCGCCAGCAGCCAACAATCTAGCGGGGGGAGCACAGATACGCAGTATTTT. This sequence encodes CASSQQSSGGSTDTQYF.

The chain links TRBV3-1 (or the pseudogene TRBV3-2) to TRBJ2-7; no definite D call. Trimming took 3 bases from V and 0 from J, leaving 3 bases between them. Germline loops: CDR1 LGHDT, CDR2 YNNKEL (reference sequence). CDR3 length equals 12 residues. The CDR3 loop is CASSHSSYEQYF. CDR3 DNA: TGTGCCAGCAGCCACTCCTCCTACGAGCAGTACTTC.

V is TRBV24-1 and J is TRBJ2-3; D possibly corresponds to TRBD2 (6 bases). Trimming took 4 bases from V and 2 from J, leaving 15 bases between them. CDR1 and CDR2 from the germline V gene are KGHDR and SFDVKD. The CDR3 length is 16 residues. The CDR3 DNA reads TGTGCCACCAGTGACCCCCGACTAGGAAACACAGATACGCAGTATTTT. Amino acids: CATSDPRLGNTDTQYF.